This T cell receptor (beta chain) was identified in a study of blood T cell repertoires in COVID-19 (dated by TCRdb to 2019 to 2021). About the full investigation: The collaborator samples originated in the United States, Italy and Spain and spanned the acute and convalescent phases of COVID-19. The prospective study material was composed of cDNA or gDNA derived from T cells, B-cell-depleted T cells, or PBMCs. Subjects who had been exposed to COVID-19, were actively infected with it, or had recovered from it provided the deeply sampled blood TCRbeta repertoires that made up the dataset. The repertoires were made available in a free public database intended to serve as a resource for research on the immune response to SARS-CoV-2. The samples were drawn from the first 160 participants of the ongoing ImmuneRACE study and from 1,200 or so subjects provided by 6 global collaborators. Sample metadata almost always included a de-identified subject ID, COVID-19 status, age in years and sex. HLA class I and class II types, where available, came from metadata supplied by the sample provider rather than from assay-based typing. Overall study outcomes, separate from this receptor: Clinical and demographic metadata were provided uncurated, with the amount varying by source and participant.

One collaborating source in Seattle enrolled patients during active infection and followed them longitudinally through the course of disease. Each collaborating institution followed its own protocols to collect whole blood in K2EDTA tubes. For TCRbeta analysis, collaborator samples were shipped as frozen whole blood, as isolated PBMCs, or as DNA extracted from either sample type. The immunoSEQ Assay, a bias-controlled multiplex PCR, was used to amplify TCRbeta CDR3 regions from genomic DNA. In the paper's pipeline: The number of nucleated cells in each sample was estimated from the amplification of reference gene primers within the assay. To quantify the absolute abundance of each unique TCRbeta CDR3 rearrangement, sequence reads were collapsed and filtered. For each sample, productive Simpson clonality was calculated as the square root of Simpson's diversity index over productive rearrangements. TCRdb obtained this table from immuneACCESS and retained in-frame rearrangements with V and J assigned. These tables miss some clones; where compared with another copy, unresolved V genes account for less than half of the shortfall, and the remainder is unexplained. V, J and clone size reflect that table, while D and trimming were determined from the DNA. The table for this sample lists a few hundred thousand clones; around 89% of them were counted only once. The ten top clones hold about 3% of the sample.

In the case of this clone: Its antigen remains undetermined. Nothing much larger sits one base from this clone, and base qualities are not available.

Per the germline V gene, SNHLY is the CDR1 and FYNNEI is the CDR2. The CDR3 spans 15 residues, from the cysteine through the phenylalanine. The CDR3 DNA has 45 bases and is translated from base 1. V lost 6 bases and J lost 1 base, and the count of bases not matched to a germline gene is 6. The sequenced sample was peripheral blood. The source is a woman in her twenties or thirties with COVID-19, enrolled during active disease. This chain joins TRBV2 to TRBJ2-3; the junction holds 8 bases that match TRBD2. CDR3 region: CASRGGLVRTDTQYF. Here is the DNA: TGTGCCAGCAGGGGGGGACTAGTCCGCACAGATACGCAGTATTTT.